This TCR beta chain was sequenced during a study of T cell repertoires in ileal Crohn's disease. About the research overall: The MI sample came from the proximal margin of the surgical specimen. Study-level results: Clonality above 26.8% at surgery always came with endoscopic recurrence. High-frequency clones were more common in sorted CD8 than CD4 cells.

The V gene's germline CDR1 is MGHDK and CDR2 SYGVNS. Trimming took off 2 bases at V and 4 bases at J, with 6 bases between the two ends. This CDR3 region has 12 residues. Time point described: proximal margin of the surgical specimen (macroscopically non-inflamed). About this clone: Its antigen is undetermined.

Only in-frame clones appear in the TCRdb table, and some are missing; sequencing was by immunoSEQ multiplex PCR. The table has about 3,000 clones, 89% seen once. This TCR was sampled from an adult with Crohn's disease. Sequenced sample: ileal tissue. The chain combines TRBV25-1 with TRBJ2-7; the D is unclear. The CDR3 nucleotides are TGTGCCAGCAGTGAAGGGTCTTACGAGCAGTACTTC. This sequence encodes CASSEGSYEQYF.